The following is a TCR beta chain sequence with its context. V was shortened by 5 bases and J by 3 bases, with 16 bases between the two germline ends. Per the germline V gene, CDR1 is SGHVS and CDR2 is FQNEAQ. The CDR3 covers 16 residues. The entry originates in a study of blood T cell repertoires in COVID-19. A COVID-19 case was met by exposed participants within 2 weeks before study entry. Data came from immunoSEQ multiplex PCR; TCRdb stores just in-frame clones and leaves some out. Altogether 210,000 or so clones are present, around four fifths being singletons, with the ten largest covering about 4.8%.

This sequence originates from a woman between 50 and 59 years old who had been exposed to COVID-19. The chain links TRBV7-8 to TRBJ2-2, with a tentative D call TRBD1 (7 bases). Sequencing was performed on PBMCs or T cells enriched from blood (not recorded which). Written as DNA, the CDR3 is TGTGCCAGCAGCCCTGGCGGGACAGTGTACACCGGGGAGCTGTTTTTT. Translating it yields CASSPGGTVYTGELFF.